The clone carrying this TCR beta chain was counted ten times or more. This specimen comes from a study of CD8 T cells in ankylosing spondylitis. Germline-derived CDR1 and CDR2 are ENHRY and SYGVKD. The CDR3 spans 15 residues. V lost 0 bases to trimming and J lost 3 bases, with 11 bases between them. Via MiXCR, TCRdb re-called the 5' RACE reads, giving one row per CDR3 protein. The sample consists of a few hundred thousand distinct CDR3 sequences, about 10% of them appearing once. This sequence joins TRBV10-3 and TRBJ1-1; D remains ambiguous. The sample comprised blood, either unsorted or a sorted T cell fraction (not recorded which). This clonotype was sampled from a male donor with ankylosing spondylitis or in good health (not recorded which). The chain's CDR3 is CAISESGISDTEAFF. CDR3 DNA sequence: TGTGCCATCAGTGAGTCCGGGATTTCCGACACTGAAGCTTTCTTT.